The rows below give T cell receptor beta chains drawn from one sample of a study of human T cells and chemical hapten exposure. MiXCR, applied by TCRdb to the RACE reads, yields one record per CDR3 protein. The table has 100,000 to 150,000 distinct CDR3 sequences, roughly 12% seen once; the top ten hold 2.4%. The sequences come from whole blood, collected in connection with sensitization to the hapten diphenylcyclopropenone (DPC). These receptors originate from a woman aged 50 to 65 with alopecia areata. Some clones in this sample may be carry-over from other donors' samples. The CDR3 runs from the conserved cysteine through the conserved F or W.

v_gene: TRBV24-1; j_gene: TRBJ1-1; CDR3aa: CATSERPNTEAFF
v_gene: TRBV29-1; j_gene: TRBJ1-2; CDR3aa: CSVIAGTANYGYTF
v_gene: TRBV12-3/TRBV12-4; j_gene: TRBJ2-3; CDR3aa: CASSPREGGRDTQYF
v_gene: TRBV3-1; j_gene: TRBJ1-5; CDR3aa: CASSSTPNSNQPQHF
v_gene: TRBV6-1; j_gene: TRBJ2-2; CDR3aa: CASSEGGGAYTGELFF
v_gene: TRBV28; j_gene: TRBJ2-7; CDR3aa: CASSLYFREQYF
v_gene: TRBV10-3; j_gene: TRBJ1-1; CDR3aa: CAIGTRGNTEAFF
v_gene: TRBV9; j_gene: TRBJ1-1; CDR3aa: CASSVGGQNTEAFF
v_gene: TRBV6-2/TRBV6-3; j_gene: TRBJ1-6; CDR3aa: CASSDGTEASYNSPHHF
v_gene: TRBV5-1; j_gene: TRBJ1-6; CDR3aa: CASSSGQDNSPLHF
v_gene: TRBV9; j_gene: TRBJ1-2; CDR3aa: CASSDDSIWYGYTF
v_gene: TRBV7-9; j_gene: TRBJ1-5; CDR3aa: CASSQGLYSNQPQHF
v_gene: TRBV29-1; j_gene: TRBJ1-1; CDR3aa: CSVRTARAEAFF
v_gene: TRBV24-1; j_gene: TRBJ2-3; CDR3aa: CATSAGGAHTDTQYF
v_gene: TRBV12-3/TRBV12-4; j_gene: TRBJ1-6; CDR3aa: CASSLDETYNSPLHF
v_gene: TRBV27; j_gene: TRBJ1-4; CDR3aa: CASSLLGQGGEKLFF
v_gene: TRBV5-1; j_gene: TRBJ2-7; CDR3aa: CASSLAGSTYEQYF
v_gene: TRBV20-1; j_gene: TRBJ1-4; CDR3aa: CSAPSPSPYEKLFF
v_gene: TRBV7-6; j_gene: TRBJ2-3; CDR3aa: CASSFGGVRTDTQYF
v_gene: TRBV20-1; j_gene: TRBJ2-7; CDR3aa: CSAMTSGRVYEQYF
v_gene: TRBV28; j_gene: TRBJ2-4; CDR3aa: CASSPGGIGKNIQYF
v_gene: TRBV12-5; j_gene: TRBJ1-1; CDR3aa: CASGLGTGATNTEAFF
v_gene: TRBV28; j_gene: TRBJ2-6; CDR3aa: CASSSPGQPGANVLTF
v_gene: TRBV5-5; j_gene: TRBJ2-3; CDR3aa: CASSFPRDRTDTQYF
v_gene: TRBV20-1; j_gene: TRBJ2-7; CDR3aa: CSARDLVSSGRGEQYF
v_gene: TRBV9; j_gene: TRBJ2-7; CDR3aa: CASSPGGRAYEQYF
v_gene: TRBV29-1; j_gene: TRBJ1-5; CDR3aa: CSAGQRNQPQHF
v_gene: TRBV29-1; j_gene: TRBJ2-2; CDR3aa: CSVPGQDHTGELFF
v_gene: TRBV18; j_gene: TRBJ1-5; CDR3aa: CASSQGAGNQPQHF
v_gene: TRBV3-1; j_gene: TRBJ2-7; CDR3aa: CASSQGGTGTYEQYF
v_gene: TRBV6-5; j_gene: TRBJ2-5; CDR3aa: CASSLGGRETQYF
v_gene: TRBV7-2; j_gene: TRBJ1-3; CDR3aa: CASRNTGGSSGNTIYF
v_gene: TRBV5-5; j_gene: TRBJ1-4; CDR3aa: CASSLARVNEKLFF
v_gene: TRBV12-3/TRBV12-4; j_gene: TRBJ1-2; CDR3aa: CASSYGGPANYGYTF
v_gene: TRBV25-1; j_gene: TRBJ1-1; CDR3aa: CASSGQGLNTEAFF
v_gene: TRBV7-9; j_gene: TRBJ1-2; CDR3aa: CASSARDREEGYTF
v_gene: TRBV7-9; j_gene: TRBJ2-2; CDR3aa: CASSPSNTNTGELFF
v_gene: TRBV12-3/TRBV12-4; j_gene: TRBJ2-1; CDR3aa: CASSFILAGGNEQFF
v_gene: TRBV6-5; j_gene: TRBJ1-6; CDR3aa: CASSRDMSNSPLHF
v_gene: TRBV4-3; j_gene: TRBJ2-7; CDR3aa: CASSQVGMAGDEQYF
v_gene: TRBV11-2; j_gene: TRBJ2-1; CDR3aa: CASSLGYGNNEQFF
v_gene: TRBV24-1; j_gene: TRBJ1-2; CDR3aa: CATSHPGTGGVYGYTF
v_gene: TRBV28; j_gene: TRBJ2-7; CDR3aa: CASSQLSGTGAYEQYF
v_gene: TRBV29-1; j_gene: TRBJ2-3; CDR3aa: CSVRVAEWDTQYF